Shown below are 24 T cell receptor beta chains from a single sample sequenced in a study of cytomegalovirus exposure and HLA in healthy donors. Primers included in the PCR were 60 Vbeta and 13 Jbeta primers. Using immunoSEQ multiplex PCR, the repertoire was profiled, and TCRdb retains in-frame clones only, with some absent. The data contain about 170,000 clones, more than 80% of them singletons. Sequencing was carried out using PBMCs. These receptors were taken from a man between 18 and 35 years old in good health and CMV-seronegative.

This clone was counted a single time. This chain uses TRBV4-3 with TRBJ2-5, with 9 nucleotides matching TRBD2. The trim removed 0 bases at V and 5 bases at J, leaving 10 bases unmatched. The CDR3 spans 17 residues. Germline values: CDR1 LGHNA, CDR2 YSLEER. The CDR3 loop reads CASSQEAGGRAGETQYF. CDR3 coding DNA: TGCGCCAGCAGCCAAGAGGCGGGAGGGAGGGCAGGCGAGACCCAGTACTTC.

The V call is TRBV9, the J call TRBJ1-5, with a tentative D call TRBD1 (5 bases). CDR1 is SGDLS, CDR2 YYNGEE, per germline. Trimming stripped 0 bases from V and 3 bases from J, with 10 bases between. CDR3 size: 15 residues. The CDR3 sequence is CASSVEAGHNQPQHF. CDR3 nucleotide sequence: TGTGCCAGCAGCGTAGAGGCAGGGCACAATCAGCCCCAGCATTTT.

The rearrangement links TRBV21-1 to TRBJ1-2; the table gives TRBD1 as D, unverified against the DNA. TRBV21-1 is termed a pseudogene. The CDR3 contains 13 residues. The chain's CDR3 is CASSTVGLYGYTF. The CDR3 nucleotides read TGTGCCAGCAGCACGGTGGGGCTCTATGGCTACACCTTC.

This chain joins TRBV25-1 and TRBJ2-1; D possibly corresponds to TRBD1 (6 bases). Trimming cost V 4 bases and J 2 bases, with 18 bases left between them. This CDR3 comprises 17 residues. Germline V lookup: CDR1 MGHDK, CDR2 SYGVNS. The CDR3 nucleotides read TGTGCCAGCAGTGTTTCGGCAGGGGTCTTCCCCTACAATGAGCAGTTCTTC. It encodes CASSVSAGVFPYNEQFF. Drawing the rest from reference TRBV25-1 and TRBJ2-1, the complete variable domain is EADIYQTPRYLVIGTGKKITLECSQTMGHDKMYWYQQDPGMELHLIHYSYGVNSTEKGDLSSESTVSRIRTEHFPLTLESARPSHTSQYLCASSVSAGVFPYNEQFFGPGTRLTVL.

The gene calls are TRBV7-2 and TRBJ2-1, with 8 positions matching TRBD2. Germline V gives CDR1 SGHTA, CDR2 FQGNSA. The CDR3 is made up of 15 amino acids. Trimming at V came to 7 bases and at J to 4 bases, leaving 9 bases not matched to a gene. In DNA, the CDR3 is TGTGCCAGCACTCTTAGCGGGGCTACTTACAATGAGCAGTTCTTC. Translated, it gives CASTLSGATYNEQFF.

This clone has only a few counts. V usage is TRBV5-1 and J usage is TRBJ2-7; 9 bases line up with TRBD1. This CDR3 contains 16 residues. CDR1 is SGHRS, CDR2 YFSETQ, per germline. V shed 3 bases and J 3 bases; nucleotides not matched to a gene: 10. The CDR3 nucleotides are TGCGCCAGCAGCTATCATACAGGGGGCCCTTTCTACGAGCAGTACTTC. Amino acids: CASSYHTGGPFYEQYF.

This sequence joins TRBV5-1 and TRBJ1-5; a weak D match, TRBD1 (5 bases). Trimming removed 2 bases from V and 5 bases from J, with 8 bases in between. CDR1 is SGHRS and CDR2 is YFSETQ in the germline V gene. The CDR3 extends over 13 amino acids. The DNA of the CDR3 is TGCGCCAGCAGCTTCCAGGGTGATCAGCCCCAGCATTTT. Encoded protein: CASSFQGDQPQHF.

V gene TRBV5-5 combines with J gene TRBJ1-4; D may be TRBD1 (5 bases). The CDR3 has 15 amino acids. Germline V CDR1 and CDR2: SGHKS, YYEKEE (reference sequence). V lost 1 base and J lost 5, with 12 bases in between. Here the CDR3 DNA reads TGTGCCAGCAGCTTGTTGGGGCTAGGGAATGAAAAACTGTTTTTT. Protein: CASSLLGLGNEKLFF.

CDR3 bases: TGTGCCTGGAACCGACACAGGGGAGATACGCAGTATTTT. Translating gives CAWNRHRGDTQYF. V usage is TRBV30 and J usage is TRBJ2-3, with 7 nucleotides matching TRBD1. CDR3 length equals 13 residues. The V gene's germline CDR1 is GTSNPN and CDR2 SVGIG (reference sequence). With V trimmed by 4 bases and J by 5 bases, 6 bases remained unmatched.

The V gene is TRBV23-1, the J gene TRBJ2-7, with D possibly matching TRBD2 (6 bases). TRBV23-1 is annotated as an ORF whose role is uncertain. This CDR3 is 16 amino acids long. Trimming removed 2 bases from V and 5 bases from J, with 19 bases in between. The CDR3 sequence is CASSQMGYMREDEQYF. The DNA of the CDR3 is TGCGCCAGCAGTCAAATGGGGTATATGCGGGAAGACGAGCAGTACTTC.

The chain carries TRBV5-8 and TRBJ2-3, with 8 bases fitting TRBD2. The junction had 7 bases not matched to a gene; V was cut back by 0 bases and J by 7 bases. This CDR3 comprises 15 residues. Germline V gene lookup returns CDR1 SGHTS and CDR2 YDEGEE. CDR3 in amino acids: CASSLERERGYTQYF. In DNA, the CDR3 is TGTGCCAGCAGCTTGGAGCGGGAGAGGGGGTATACGCAGTATTTT.

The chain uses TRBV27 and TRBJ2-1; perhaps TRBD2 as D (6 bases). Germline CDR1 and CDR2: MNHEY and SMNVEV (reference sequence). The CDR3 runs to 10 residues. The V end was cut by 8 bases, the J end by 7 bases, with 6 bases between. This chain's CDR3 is CASGGNEQFF. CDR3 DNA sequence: TGTGCCAGCGGAGGGAATGAGCAGTTCTTC.

In DNA form, the CDR3 reads TGTGCCGGACTGGGGACAGATACGCAGTATTTT. It specifies CAGLGTDTQYF. The rearrangement uses TRBV2 and TRBJ2-3; a weak D match, TRBD2 (5 bases). This CDR3 comprises 11 residues. Germline assignment: CDR1 SNHLY and CDR2 FYNNEI. Trimming left V 11 bases short and J 3 bases short, with 9 bases between.

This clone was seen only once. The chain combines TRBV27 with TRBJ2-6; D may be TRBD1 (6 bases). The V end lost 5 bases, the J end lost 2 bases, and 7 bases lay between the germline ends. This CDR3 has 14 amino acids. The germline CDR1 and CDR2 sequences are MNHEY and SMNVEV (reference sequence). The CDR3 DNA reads TGTGCCAGCAGTACAGGGACTGGGGCCAACGTCCTGACTTTC. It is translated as CASSTGTGANVLTF. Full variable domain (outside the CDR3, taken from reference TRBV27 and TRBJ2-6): EAQVTQNPRYLITVTGKKLTVTCSQNMNHEYMSWYRQDPGLGLRQIYYSMNVEVTDKGDVPEGYKVSRKEKRNFPLILESPSPNQTSLYFCASSTGTGANVLTFGAGSRLTVL.

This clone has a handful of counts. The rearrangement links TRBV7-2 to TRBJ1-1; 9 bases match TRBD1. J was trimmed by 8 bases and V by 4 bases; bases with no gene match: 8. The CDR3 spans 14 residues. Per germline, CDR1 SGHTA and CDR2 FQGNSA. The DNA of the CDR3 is TGTGCCAGCAGCTCACAGGGTGGGACAGGGGAAGCTTTCTTT. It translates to CASSSQGGTGEAFF.

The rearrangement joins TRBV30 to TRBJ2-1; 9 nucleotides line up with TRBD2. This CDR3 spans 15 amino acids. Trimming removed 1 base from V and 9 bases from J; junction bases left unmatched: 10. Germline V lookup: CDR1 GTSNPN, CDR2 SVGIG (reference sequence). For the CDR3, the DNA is TGTGCCTGGAGTGCGACTAGCGGAGGCAGGAGTGAGCAGTTCTTC. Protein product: CAWSATSGGRSEQFF.

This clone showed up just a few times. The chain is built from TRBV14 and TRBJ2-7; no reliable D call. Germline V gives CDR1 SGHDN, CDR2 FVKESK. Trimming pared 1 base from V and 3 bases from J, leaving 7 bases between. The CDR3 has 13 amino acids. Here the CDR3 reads CASSQGAGYEQYF. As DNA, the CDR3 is TGTGCCAGCAGCCAAGGTGCAGGCTACGAGCAGTACTTC.

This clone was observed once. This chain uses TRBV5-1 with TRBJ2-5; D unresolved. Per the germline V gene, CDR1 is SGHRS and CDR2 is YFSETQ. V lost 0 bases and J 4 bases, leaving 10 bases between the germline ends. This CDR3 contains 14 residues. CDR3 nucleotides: TGCGCCAGCAGCTTGGCCTCCTTTAGAGAGACCCAGTACTTC. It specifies CASSLASFRETQYF. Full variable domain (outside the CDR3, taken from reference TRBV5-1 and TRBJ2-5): KAGVTQTPRYLIKTRGQQVTLSCSPISGHRSVSWYQQTPGQGLQFLFEYFSETQRNKGNFPGRFSGRQFSNSRSEMNVSTLELGDSALYLCASSLASFRETQYFGPGTRLLVL.

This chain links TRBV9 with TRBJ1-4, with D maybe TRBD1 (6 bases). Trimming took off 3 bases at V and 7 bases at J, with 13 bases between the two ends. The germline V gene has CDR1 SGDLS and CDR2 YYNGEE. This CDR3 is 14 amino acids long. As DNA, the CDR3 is TGTGCCAGCAGCGCAACAGGGTTACGTGAAAAACTGTTTTTT. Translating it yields CASSATGLREKLFF.

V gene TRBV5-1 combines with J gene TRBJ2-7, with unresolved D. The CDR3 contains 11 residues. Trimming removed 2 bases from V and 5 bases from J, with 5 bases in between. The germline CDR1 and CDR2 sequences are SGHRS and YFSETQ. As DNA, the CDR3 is TGCGCCAGCAGCTTTAACAACGAGCAGTACTTC. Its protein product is CASSFNNEQYF.

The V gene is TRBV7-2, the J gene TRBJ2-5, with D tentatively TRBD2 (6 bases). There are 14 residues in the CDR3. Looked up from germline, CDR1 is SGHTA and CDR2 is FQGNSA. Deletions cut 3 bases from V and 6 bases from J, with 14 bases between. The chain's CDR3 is CASSLGLPGQTQYF. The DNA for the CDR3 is TGTGCCAGCAGCTTGGGACTGCCCGGCCAGACCCAGTACTTC.

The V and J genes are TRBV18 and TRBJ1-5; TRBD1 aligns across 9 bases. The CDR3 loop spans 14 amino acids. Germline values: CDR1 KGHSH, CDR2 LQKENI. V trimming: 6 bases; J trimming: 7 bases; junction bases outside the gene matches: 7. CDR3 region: CASSHGQGHQPQHF. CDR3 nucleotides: TGTGCCAGCTCTCATGGACAGGGGCACCAGCCCCAGCATTTT.

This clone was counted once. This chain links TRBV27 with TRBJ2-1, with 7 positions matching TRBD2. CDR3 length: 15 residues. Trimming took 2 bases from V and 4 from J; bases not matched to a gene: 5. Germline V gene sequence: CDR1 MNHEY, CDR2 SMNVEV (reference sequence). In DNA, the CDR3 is TGTGCCAGCAGTTTAGATGGGGGGGATTACAATGAGCAGTTCTTC. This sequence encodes CASSLDGGDYNEQFF.

CDR3 region: CAISGQGPTSGGVFQETQYF. CDR3 DNA sequence: TGTGCCATCAGTGGCCAGGGACCGACTAGCGGGGGGGTATTCCAAGAGACCCAGTACTTC. V usage is TRBV10-3 and J usage is TRBJ2-5, with 14 bases lining up with TRBD2. Germline values: CDR1 ENHRY, CDR2 SYGVKD. The length of the CDR3 is 20 residues. Trimming at V came to 4 bases and at J to 1 base, leaving 14 bases not matched to a gene.